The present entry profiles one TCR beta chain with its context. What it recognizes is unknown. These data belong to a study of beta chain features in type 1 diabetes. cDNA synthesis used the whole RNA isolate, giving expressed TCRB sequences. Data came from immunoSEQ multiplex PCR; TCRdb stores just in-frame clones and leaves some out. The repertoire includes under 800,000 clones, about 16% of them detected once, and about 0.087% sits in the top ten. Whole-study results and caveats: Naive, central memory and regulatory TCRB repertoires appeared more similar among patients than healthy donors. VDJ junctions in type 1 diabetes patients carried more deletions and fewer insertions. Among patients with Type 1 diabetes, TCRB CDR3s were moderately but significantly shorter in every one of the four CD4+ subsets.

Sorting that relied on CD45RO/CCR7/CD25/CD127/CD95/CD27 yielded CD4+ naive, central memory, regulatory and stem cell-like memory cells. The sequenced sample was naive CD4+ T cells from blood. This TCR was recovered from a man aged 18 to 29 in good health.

The CDR3 region has the DNA TGTGCCAGCAGCCGGCAGGGGGTGAACACTGAAGCTTTCTTT. It is translated as CASSRQGVNTEAFF. The V and J genes are TRBV5-6 and TRBJ1-1; 7 bases map to TRBD1. The CDR3 is 14 residues long. Trimming took 4 bases from V and 0 from J; bases not matched to a gene: 3. Germline-derived CDR1 and CDR2 are SGHDT and YYEEEE. The whole variable domain, remainder taken from reference TRBV5-6 and TRBJ1-1, is DAGVTQSPTHLIKTRGQQVTLRCSPKSGHDTVSWYQQALGQGPQFIFQYYEEEERQRGNFPDRFSGHQFPNYSSELNVNALLLGDSALYLCASSRQGVNTEAFFGQGTRLTVV.